Included here is one T cell receptor beta chain sequence, with context. Clones were read by immunoSEQ multiplex PCR, and TCRdb kept only the in-frame ones, dropping some. The sample includes approximately 190,000 clones, roughly 79% of them seen just once. Germline lookup yields CDR1 SGHTA and CDR2 FQGNSA. There are 13 residues in the CDR3. The germline V and J ends were trimmed by 1 base and 8 bases, with 8 bases remaining between them. These data belong to a study of blood T cell repertoires in COVID-19. The clonotype comes from a man in his fifties or sixties with active or convalescent COVID-19. V and J are TRBV7-2 and TRBJ1-4; D uncertain. Sequencing was performed on peripheral blood. Here the CDR3 reads CASSLGATEKLFF. DNA for the CDR3: TGTGCCAGCAGCTTAGGGGCCACCGAAAAACTGTTTTTT. Based on the CDR3 plus reference TRBV7-2 and TRBJ1-4, the full variable domain is GAGVSQSPSNKVTEKGKDVELRCDPISGHTALYWYRQSLGQGLEFLIYFQGNSAPDKSGLPSDRFSAERTGGSVSTLTIQRTQQEDSAVYLCASSLGATEKLFFGSGTQLSVL.